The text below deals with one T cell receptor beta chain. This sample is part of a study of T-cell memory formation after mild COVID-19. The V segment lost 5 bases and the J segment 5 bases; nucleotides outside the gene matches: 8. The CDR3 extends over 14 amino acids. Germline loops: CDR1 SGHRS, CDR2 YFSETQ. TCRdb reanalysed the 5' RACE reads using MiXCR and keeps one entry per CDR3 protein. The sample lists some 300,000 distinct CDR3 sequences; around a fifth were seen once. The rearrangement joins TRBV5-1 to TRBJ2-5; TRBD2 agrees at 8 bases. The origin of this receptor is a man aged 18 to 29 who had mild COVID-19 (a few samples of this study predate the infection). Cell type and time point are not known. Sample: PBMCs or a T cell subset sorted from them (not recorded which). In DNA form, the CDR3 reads TGCGCCAGCAGGTACACCGGGACTAGGGAGACCCAGTACTTC. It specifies CASRYTGTRETQYF.